These 5 T cell receptor beta chains were sequenced from one sample in a study of shared clonotypes between healthy human individuals. Using immunoSEQ multiplex PCR, the repertoire was profiled, and TCRdb retains in-frame clones only, with some absent. The profile shows about 2.4 million clones, over 85% of them singletons. The sequencing input was naive CD4+ T cells sorted from blood. Subset denoted: CD45RA+ positively selected. The receptors here all came from a man aged 18-30 years in good health.

V usage is TRBV5-1 and J usage is TRBJ2-7, with 8 bases fitting TRBD1. After removal of 5 bases from V and 2 bases from J, the junction contained 12 bases not matched to a gene. Germline V gives CDR1 SGHRS, CDR2 YFSETQ. The CDR3 consists of 16 residues. The CDR3 DNA follows: TGCGCCAGCAGTTTAACTCCGGGACAGGCCCCCTACGAGCAGTACTTC. Its protein product is CASSLTPGQAPYEQYF.

The V and J genes are TRBV7-9 and TRBJ1-1; D unresolved. Germline CDR1 reads SEHNR; CDR2 reads FQNEAQ (reference sequence). V shed 5 bases and J shed 2 bases, with 18 bases lying between them. The CDR3 runs to 16 residues. The CDR3, as DNA: TGTGCCAGCAGCCCTACGAAGGCAGCCACCAACACTGAAGCTTTCTTT. Protein product: CASSPTKAATNTEAFF.

The chain joins TRBV13 to TRBJ1-2; tentatively, D is TRBD1 (6 bases). The CDR3 consists of 15 residues. Trimming cost V 5 bases and J 3 bases, with 16 bases left between them. The germline V gene has CDR1 PRHDT and CDR2 FYEKMQ (reference sequence). The CDR3 nucleotides read TGTGCCAGCAGCGCCCTACAGGGCAAGGACTATGGCTACACCTTC. Translation gives CASSALQGKDYGYTF.

The chain employs TRBV11-2 and TRBJ2-2; TRBD1 matches at 7 bases. Germline V gives CDR1 SGHAT, CDR2 FQNNGV. CDR3 length: 16 residues. The trim removed 2 bases at V and 2 bases at J, leaving 5 bases unmatched. As DNA, the CDR3 is TGTGCCAGCAGCTTAACGGGACAGTTTAACACCGGGGAGCTGTTTTTT. Amino acids: CASSLTGQFNTGELFF.

The chain employs TRBV7-3 and TRBJ2-5; D possibly matches TRBD1 or TRBD2 (5 bases each). The V and J ends lost 5 bases and 5 bases respectively, with 15 bases between them. Germline CDR1 reads SGHTA; CDR2 reads FQGTGA. CDR3 length equals 14 residues. In DNA, the CDR3 is TGTGCCAGCAGCCCCGGGACCGCGGTGGAGACCCAGTACTTC. This gives the protein CASSPGTAVETQYF.